The 31 T cell receptor beta chains in this list originate from one sample, sequenced in a study of cytomegalovirus exposure and HLA in healthy donors. PCR involved 60 Vbeta and 13 Jbeta primers. The method was immunoSEQ multiplex PCR; TCRdb's version includes in-frame clones alone and lacks a portion of them. The sample contains hundreds of thousands of clones, around four fifths of which appear only once. The sequencing sample was made of PBMCs. The receptors stem from a middle-aged woman in good health and CMV-seronegative.

There are a few counts of this clone. This chain connects TRBV29-1 to TRBJ1-1; D perhaps matches TRBD1 (6 bases). Germline V gene data show CDR1 as SQVTM and CDR2 as ANQGSEA. The CDR3 covers 13 residues. Trimming took 4 bases from V and 1 from J, leaving 10 bases between them. The CDR3: CSVALGQNTEAFF. CDR3 DNA: TGCAGCGTTGCTTTGGGACAGAACACTGAAGCTTTCTTT.

This clone was seen only a few times. J is TRBJ2-6 and V is TRBV4-3; D gene ambiguous. The CDR3 length is 16 residues. CDR1 and CDR2 from the germline V gene are LGHNA and YSLEER. Trimming cost V 2 bases and J 0 bases, with 8 bases left between them. CDR3 DNA: TGCGCCAGCAGCCAATCCTACAGCTCTGGGGCCAACGTCCTGACTTTC. It is translated as CASSQSYSSGANVLTF.

The chain links TRBV18 to TRBJ2-2; D might be TRBD2 (6 bases). Deletions cut 0 bases from V and 1 base from J, with 12 bases between. Germline CDR1 and CDR2: KGHSH and LQKENI. CDR3 size: 17 residues. The CDR3 DNA follows: TGTGCCAGCTCACCACCGGCCCCGGGGGTGAACACCGGGGAGCTGTTTTTT. Amino acid sequence: CASSPPAPGVNTGELFF.

A word on this clone: The junction shows a germline mismatch at one end, possibly a read error. The chain joins TRBV7-3 to TRBJ1-2; D is unclear. CDR3 length equals 12 residues. Germline CDR1 reads SGHTA; CDR2 reads FQGTGA. In DNA form, the CDR3 reads TGTGCCAGCAGCGTAAACGGGAAAGTCCAGGCCTTC. It yields the protein CASSVNGKVQAF.

This chain connects TRBV14 to TRBJ1-1; D ambiguous. V lost 2 bases and J lost 3, with 7 bases in between. Looked up from germline, CDR1 is SGHDN and CDR2 is FVKESK. This CDR3 has 13 residues. The CDR3 sequence is CASSQMADTEAFF. DNA of the CDR3: TGTGCCAGCAGCCAAATGGCAGACACTGAAGCTTTCTTT.

The chain links TRBV7-6 to TRBJ2-1, with D uncertain. The V end lost 2 bases, the J end lost 11 bases, and 7 bases lay between the germline ends. Germline CDR1 and CDR2: SGHVS and FNYEAQ. The CDR3 length is 11 residues. CDR3 in amino acids: CASSLKEKQFF. The DNA of the CDR3 is TGTGCCAGCAGCTTAAAAGAGAAGCAGTTCTTC.

This chain links TRBV5-1 with TRBJ2-3, with TRBD2 identical over 14 bases. Germline V gives CDR1 SGHRS, CDR2 YFSETQ. J lost 3 bases, V lost 3 bases, and 0 bases had no gene match. The CDR3 contains 15 residues. CDR3 loop: CASSWTSGGTDTQYF. The DNA of the CDR3 is TGCGCCAGCAGCTGGACTAGCGGGGGGACAGATACGCAGTATTTT.

This sequence joins TRBV5-6 and TRBJ2-7; no clear D gene. The CDR3 loop spans 13 amino acids. V was cut by 0 bases and J by 3 bases, with 7 bases left in between. Germline V gene sequence: CDR1 SGHDT, CDR2 YYEEEE. The CDR3 coding sequence is TGTGCCAGCAGCTTGGTTGGCCGCTACGAGCAGTACTTC. This gives the protein CASSLVGRYEQYF.

This clone was seen a few times. Other DNA variants within this sample encode the same CDR3. The chain uses TRBV6-7 and TRBJ2-2, with TRBD2 matching 16 bases. TRBV6-7 is recorded as an ORF, its role being uncertain. The CDR3 loop spans 19 amino acids. The junction had 12 bases not matched to a gene; V was cut back by 7 bases and J by 4 bases. The CDR3 DNA reads TGTGCCAGCACCCCCCCGGGACTAGCGGGGGGGCAGGGCACCGGGGAGCTGTTTTTT. Its protein is CASTPPGLAGGQGTGELFF.

This chain joins TRBV27 and TRBJ2-2, with D possibly matching TRBD1 (6 bases). The CDR3 extends over 13 amino acids. Trimming removed 7 bases at V and 0 bases at J, with 6 bases between. Germline assignment: CDR1 MNHEY and CDR2 SMNVEV (reference sequence). CDR3 sequence reads: CASTGANTGELFF. The DNA for the CDR3 is TGTGCCAGCACAGGGGCGAACACCGGGGAGCTGTTTTTT.

This clone was seen only a few times. This chain uses TRBV9 with TRBJ2-7; TRBD2 is a possible D gene (6 bases). Trimming pared 0 bases from V and 3 bases from J, leaving 13 bases between. This CDR3 has 15 amino acids. Germline V gene lookup returns CDR1 SGDLS and CDR2 YYNGEE. The CDR3 loop is CASSVDGGDFYEQYF. The CDR3, as DNA: TGTGCCAGCAGCGTAGATGGAGGGGATTTCTACGAGCAGTACTTC.

The V gene is TRBV5-1, the J gene TRBJ2-5; 14 bases match TRBD2. Germline V gene sequence: CDR1 SGHRS, CDR2 YFSETQ. The CDR3 length is 18 residues. Trimming took 0 bases from V and 1 from J; bases not matched to a gene: 5. CDR3 region: CASSLGGLAGGLQETQYF. The CDR3 DNA sequence: TGCGCCAGCAGCTTGGGAGGACTAGCGGGGGGACTCCAAGAGACCCAGTACTTC.

This rearrangement joins TRBV27 to TRBJ2-7; D is possibly TRBD1 (6 bases). This CDR3 has 14 amino acids. The germline V gene encodes CDR1 MNHEY and CDR2 SMNVEV (reference sequence). The V end lost 6 bases, the J end lost 7 bases, and 19 bases lay between the germline ends. In DNA form, the CDR3 reads TGTGCCAGCAGGACGGGACACTGGGTTGAAGAGCAGTACTTC. It codes for CASRTGHWVEEQYF.

This clone was counted a few times. The chain employs TRBV6-1 and TRBJ1-4; TRBD1 matches at 8 bases. This CDR3 comprises 15 residues. The germline gives CDR1 MNHNS, CDR2 SASEGT. J was trimmed by 8 bases and V by 3 bases; bases with no gene match: 8. The CDR3 sequence: CASSEVTGVGEKLFF. For the CDR3, the DNA is TGTGCCAGCAGTGAGGTGACAGGGGTAGGCGAAAAACTGTTTTTT.

The genes are TRBV28 and TRBJ2-7; the D gene is possibly TRBD1 (5 bases). The germline gives CDR1 MDHEN, CDR2 SYDVKM. V lost 7 bases to trimming and J lost 3 bases, with 19 bases between them. This CDR3 is 15 amino acids long. The CDR3 loop reads CASTSGREMDYEQYF. DNA of the CDR3: TGTGCCAGCACCTCCGGCAGGGAAATGGACTACGAGCAGTACTTC.

This clone has only one observation. The chain combines TRBV10-3 with TRBJ2-3; 13 bases match TRBD2. From germline, CDR1 is ENHRY and CDR2 SYGVKD. Trimming cost V 6 bases and J 6 bases; bases outside gene matches: 9. The CDR3 has 16 residues. DNA for the CDR3: TGTGCCATCAGCTCAGGACTAGCGGGGGTAGTGGATACGCAGTATTTT. This sequence encodes CAISSGLAGVVDTQYF.

This CDR3 reads CASSFLAESSYEQYF. The DNA of the CDR3 is TGTGCCAGCAGTTTTCTAGCGGAAAGCTCCTACGAGCAGTACTTC. The chain employs TRBV6-5 and TRBJ2-7; 7 bases are a match to TRBD2. The CDR3 consists of 15 residues. In germline, CDR1 is MNHEY, CDR2 SVGAGI. V lost 4 bases and J lost 0; bases outside the gene matches: 6.

This clone was seen a single time. The chain employs TRBV18 and TRBJ1-1; D gene uncertain. Germline lookup yields CDR1 KGHSH and CDR2 LQKENI. The CDR3 has 14 residues. Between the trimmed V and J ends, which lost 5 bases and 3 bases, there was a span of 13 bases. CDR3 region: CASSKATGDTEAFF. The CDR3 nucleotides are TGTGCCAGCTCAAAAGCTACCGGTGACACTGAAGCTTTCTTT.

V gene TRBV6-5 combines with J gene TRBJ2-7, with D possibly matching TRBD2 (6 bases). This CDR3 comprises 14 residues. Germline V CDR1 and CDR2: MNHEY, SVGAGI. V lost 6 bases and J 3 bases, leaving 15 bases between the germline ends. The CDR3 loop is CASSHLGRDYEQYF. The CDR3 DNA sequence: TGTGCCAGCAGCCACCTCGGGCGGGACTACGAGCAGTACTTC.

V is TRBV7-3 and J is TRBJ2-5; TRBD1 aligns across 8 bases. The CDR3 is 15 amino acids. After removal of 4 bases from V and 5 bases from J, the junction contained 9 bases not matched to a gene. CDR1 is SGHTA and CDR2 is FQGTGA in the germline V gene. Here the CDR3 DNA reads TGTGCCAGCAGCTCCAGGGGGCTAGGGGGGGAGACCCAGTACTTC. This sequence encodes CASSSRGLGGETQYF.

The CDR3 is CATSRDPTGPQPQHF. The CDR3 region has the DNA TGTGCCACCAGCAGAGACCCGACAGGGCCTCAGCCCCAGCATTTT. This chain connects TRBV15 to TRBJ1-5; 7 nucleotides align to TRBD1. This CDR3 region has 15 residues. CDR1 is LNHNV and CDR2 is YYDKDF in the germline V gene (reference sequence). With V trimmed by 0 bases and J by 6 bases, 5 bases remained unmatched.

With respect to this clone: The junction does not match germline at one end; this may be a read error. CDR3 in amino acids: CASSEGLFARYF. CDR3 sequence (DNA): TGTGCCAGCAGTGAAGGTTTGTTCGCCAGGTACTTT. The chain links TRBV6-1 to TRBJ1-6; D ambiguous. This CDR3 is built from 12 residues. The germline V gene encodes CDR1 MNHNS and CDR2 SASEGT.

The V call is TRBV9, the J call TRBJ2-2; 9 nucleotides agree with TRBD1. The J segment lost 4 bases and the V segment lost 3 bases, leaving 7 bases of the junction unmatched. Germline V gene sequence: CDR1 SGDLS, CDR2 YYNGEE. The length of the CDR3 is 16 residues. The CDR3 sequence is CASSDGGTGSTGELFF. In DNA, the CDR3 is TGTGCCAGCAGCGACGGTGGGACAGGGTCCACCGGGGAGCTGTTTTTT.

The chain carries TRBV13 and TRBJ1-6; TRBD1 matches at 10 bases. Germline lookup yields CDR1 PRHDT and CDR2 FYEKMQ (reference sequence). V shed 6 bases, J shed 7 bases, and the junction held 6 bases outside the gene matches. CDR3 size: 15 residues. DNA for the CDR3: TGTGCCAGCAGGGGGACAGGGGAAGAAAATTCACCCCTCCACTTT. This gives the protein CASRGTGEENSPLHF.

The V gene is TRBV5-1, the J gene TRBJ2-7; the match to TRBD1 covers 8 bases. CDR1 is SGHRS, CDR2 YFSETQ, per germline. V was clipped by 4 bases and J by 5 bases; unmatched bases: 11. CDR3 length equals 15 residues. The DNA of the CDR3 is TGCGCCAGCAGCCCAGGACAGGGTTTAACTGACGAGCAGTACTTC. Amino acid sequence: CASSPGQGLTDEQYF. Filled out from reference TRBV5-1 and TRBJ2-7, the complete variable domain reads KAGVTQTPRYLIKTRGQQVTLSCSPISGHRSVSWYQQTPGQGLQFLFEYFSETQRNKGNFPGRFSGRQFSNSRSEMNVSTLELGDSALYLCASSPGQGLTDEQYFGPGTRLTVT.

Points on this clone: The junction departs from germline at one end; a sequencing error may be responsible. The chain is built from TRBV7-7 and TRBJ2-5; D call uncertain. Germline V gives CDR1 SSHAT, CDR2 FNYEAQ (reference sequence). CDR3 length: 12 amino acids. The CDR3 is CASSLVGETQYF. The CDR3 coding sequence is TGTGCTAGCAGCTTAGTCGGGGAGACCCAGTACTTC.

V usage is TRBV4-2 and J usage is TRBJ2-5; no reliable D call. Trimming removed 0 bases at V and 2 bases at J, with 10 bases between. There are 15 residues in the CDR3. The V gene's germline CDR1 is LGHNA and CDR2 YNFKEQ. The CDR3 loop is CASSQESARQETQYF. The CDR3 bases are TGTGCCAGCAGCCAAGAGTCTGCCAGGCAAGAGACCCAGTACTTC.

The CDR3 region has the DNA TGTGCCATCAGTGAGTTACCAGACTACACTGAAGCTTTCTTT. This translates into CAISELPDYTEAFF. This chain connects TRBV10-3 to TRBJ1-1; no clear D. V dropped 1 base and J dropped 3 bases, with 9 bases sitting between them. This CDR3 region has 14 residues. Germline loops: CDR1 ENHRY, CDR2 SYGVKD.

The CDR3 coding sequence is TGTGCCAGCAGTTCGACAGGGAACACCGGGGAGCTGTTTTTT. This gives the protein CASSSTGNTGELFF. V gene TRBV28 combines with J gene TRBJ2-2, with D possibly matching TRBD1 (6 bases). The CDR3 runs to 14 residues. V was trimmed by 4 bases and J by 1 base, leaving 7 bases between them. Per the germline V gene, CDR1 is MDHEN and CDR2 is SYDVKM.

The gene calls are TRBV5-1 and TRBJ1-4; 7 bases align to TRBD1. The CDR3 is made up of 15 amino acids. Unmatched junction bases numbered 3, after V lost 4 bases and J lost 0 bases. Germline V CDR1 and CDR2: SGHRS, YFSETQ. CDR3 coding DNA: TGCGCCAGCAGCCTCACAGGGGCAACTAATGAAAAACTGTTTTTT. This gives the protein CASSLTGATNEKLFF.

V is TRBV5-4 and J is TRBJ2-3, with 7 bases matching TRBD1. Germline V gene data show CDR1 as SGHNT and CDR2 as YYREEE (reference sequence). The CDR3 is 15 residues long. J was trimmed by 0 bases and V by 0 bases; bases with no gene match: 1. In DNA form, the CDR3 reads TGTGCCAGCAGCTTGGAGGGGGCTAGCACAGATACGCAGTATTTT. Its translation: CASSLEGASTDTQYF.